Below, 23 T cell receptor beta chains from the same sample are listed, as sequenced in a study of T cells after posttransplantation cyclophosphamide. Control samples came 1 year after myeloablative marrow transplants with methotrexate plus calcineurin inhibitor. Here immunoSEQ multiplex PCR was the method, and the copy in TCRdb shows in-frame clones only, minus some. The sample has 4,500 to 5,500 clones; over 75% are singletons. This specimen consisted of PBMCs, obtained after an allogeneic stem cell transplant with a calcineurin inhibitor and methotrexate. The receptors stem from a male patient aged 40-55 years who received an allogeneic stem cell transplant from an unrelated donor, was CMV-positive, and had chronic GVHD only. Some T cells here may be from the graft donor.

This rearrangement joins TRBV29-1 to TRBJ1-2; TRBD1 agrees at 7 bases. The CDR3 runs to 14 residues. From germline, CDR1 is SQVTM and CDR2 ANQGSEA. The V and J ends lost 5 bases and 1 base, in that order; junction bases with no gene match: 7. The CDR3: CSVSATGSNYGYTF. CDR3 nucleotides: TGCAGCGTTTCCGCGACAGGGAGTAACTATGGCTACACCTTC.

The V and J genes are TRBV5-1 and TRBJ1-6, with 7 bases matching TRBD1. V lost 3 bases and J lost 6; bases outside the gene matches: 6. This CDR3 is 15 amino acids long. Germline V gene sequence: CDR1 SGHRS, CDR2 YFSETQ. CDR3 DNA: TGCGCCAGCAGCTCCCGGGACAGAGTTAATTCACCCCTCCACTTT. Amino acid sequence: CASSSRDRVNSPLHF.

This clone was counted between two and nine times. V and J are TRBV19 and TRBJ1-1; D may be TRBD1 (5 bases). Germline CDR1 LNHDA, CDR2 SQIVND (reference sequence). The CDR3 has 14 residues. The V end was cut by 6 bases, the J end by 0 bases, with 11 bases between. The CDR3 is CASSDSSVNTEAFF. CDR3 nucleotide sequence: TGTGCCAGTAGCGACAGTAGTGTGAACACTGAAGCTTTCTTT.

The chain combines TRBV29-1 with TRBJ2-7; D is uncertain. CDR1 and CDR2 (germline): SQVTM, ANQGSEA. The V end lost 7 bases, the J end lost 0 bases, and 10 bases lay between the germline ends. This CDR3 has 12 amino acids. This chain's CDR3 is CSGLGDSYEQYF. The CDR3 DNA sequence: TGCAGCGGACTGGGTGACTCCTACGAGCAGTACTTC.

The gene calls are TRBV5-1 and TRBJ2-7; D is undetermined. V gave up 1 base and J gave up 0 bases, with 8 bases separating them. Germline CDR1 and CDR2: SGHRS and YFSETQ. The CDR3 consists of 14 residues. CDR3 sequence reads: CASSLQSRSYEQYF. The DNA of the CDR3 is TGCGCCAGCAGCTTGCAGTCCCGCTCCTACGAGCAGTACTTC.

V gene TRBV4-2 combines with J gene TRBJ2-7, with 7 bases identical to TRBD1. J was trimmed by 0 bases and V by 1 base; bases with no gene match: 6. Germline CDR1 and CDR2: LGHNA and YNFKEQ. This CDR3 has 16 residues. This CDR3 reads CASSQVQTGSSYEQYF. CDR3 coding DNA: TGTGCCAGCAGCCAAGTTCAGACAGGGAGCTCCTACGAGCAGTACTTC.

The rearrangement links TRBV4-1 to TRBJ1-1, with TRBD1 matching over 7 bases. The CDR3 is 15 amino acids. Per germline, CDR1 MGHRA and CDR2 YSYEKL. The junction had 6 bases not matched to a gene; V was cut back by 1 base and J by 4 bases. CDR3 residues: CASSQGQGIATEAFF. The DNA of the CDR3 is TGCGCCAGCAGCCAAGGACAGGGTATTGCCACTGAAGCTTTCTTT.

The V call is TRBV4-3, the J call TRBJ1-1; TRBD1 matches at 8 bases. The CDR3 spans 15 residues. CDR1 and CDR2 from the germline V gene are LGHNA and YSLEER. Trimming removed 1 base from V and 8 bases from J; junction bases left unmatched: 9. As DNA, the CDR3 is TGCGCCAGCAGCCAAGGAGACAGGGGCCGCGAAGAAGCTTTCTTT. Its translation: CASSQGDRGREEAFF.

This chain uses TRBV6-1 with TRBJ1-1; perhaps TRBD1 as D (6 bases). Between the trimmed V and J ends, which lost 6 bases and 8 bases, there was a span of 16 bases. Germline CDR1 reads MNHNS; CDR2 reads SASEGT. There are 13 residues in the CDR3. The CDR3, as DNA: TGTGCCAGCAGGCAGATACTCCAGGGGGAAGCTTTCTTT. Residues: CASRQILQGEAFF.

This chain links TRBV29-1 with TRBJ2-7, with TRBD2 as a possible D gene (6 bases). Germline CDR1 reads SQVTM; CDR2 reads ANQGSEA. The ends were cut back, 6 bases at V and 2 bases at J, with 14 bases in the middle. The CDR3 contains 13 residues. The chain's CDR3 is CSVPLGGAYEQYF. As DNA, the CDR3 is TGCAGCGTCCCTCTAGGAGGGGCCTACGAGCAGTACTTC.

This clone was detected a few times. The chain has TRBV28 and TRBJ2-7; 7 bases fit TRBD2. After removal of 2 bases from V and 4 bases from J, the junction contained 8 bases not matched to a gene. This CDR3 spans 15 amino acids. Germline V gene sequence: CDR1 MDHEN, CDR2 SYDVKM. The CDR3 here is CASSLRSGAVYEQYF. For the CDR3, the DNA is TGTGCCAGCAGTTTACGGAGCGGGGCCGTTTACGAGCAGTACTTC. The full variable domain, its missing parts supplied by reference TRBV28 and TRBJ2-7, is DVKVTQSSRYLVKRTGEKVFLECVQDMDHENMFWYRQDPGLGLRLIYFSYDVKMKEKGDIPEGYSVSREKKERFSLILESASTNQTSMYLCASSLRSGAVYEQYFGPGTRLTVT.

The chain carries TRBV7-2 and TRBJ2-7, with TRBD2 matching over 8 bases. Germline V gene lookup returns CDR1 SGHTA and CDR2 FQGNSA. The CDR3 is made up of 15 amino acids. With 5 bases clipped from V and 2 bases from J, the junction kept 8 bases outside the gene matches. The DNA of the CDR3 is TGTGCCAGCAGCCGTGGGAGCGGGAGTACCTACGAGCAGTACTTC. Translating it yields CASSRGSGSTYEQYF.

The rearrangement uses TRBV27 and TRBJ1-5; maybe TRBD1 (5 bases). Germline values: CDR1 MNHEY, CDR2 SMNVEV (reference sequence). The CDR3 loop spans 12 amino acids. V was clipped by 9 bases and J by 5 bases, with 11 bases between them. CDR3 amino acids: CASRQGDQPQHF. CDR3 DNA sequence: TGTGCCAGTAGGCAGGGTGATCAGCCCCAGCATTTT.

The chain links TRBV29-1 to TRBJ1-1; TRBD1 matches 8 bases. The CDR3 has 14 amino acids. With 3 bases clipped from V and 3 bases from J, the junction kept 6 bases outside the gene matches. CDR1 SQVTM and CDR2 ANQGSEA come from the germline V gene. CDR3 residues: CSVEDREAYTEAFF. The CDR3 region has the DNA TGCAGCGTTGAGGACAGGGAGGCCTACACTGAAGCTTTCTTT.

J is TRBJ2-7 and V is TRBV5-1, with 7 bases identical to TRBD1. V lost 0 bases to trimming and J lost 3 bases; unmatched junction nucleotides: 6. The CDR3 length is 15 residues. Germline V gene lookup returns CDR1 SGHRS and CDR2 YFSETQ. Written as DNA, the CDR3 is TGCGCCAGCAGCTTGGCAATGGGACAGCGCTACGAGCAGTACTTC. Encoded protein: CASSLAMGQRYEQYF.

This sequence joins TRBV19 and TRBJ2-5; TRBD2 matches at 8 bases. The closer fit of TRBJ2-7 to the DNA end suggests the J call may be wrong. CDR3 length: 15 residues. The V gene's germline CDR1 is LNHDA and CDR2 SQIVND (reference sequence). Written as DNA, the CDR3 is TGTGCCAGTAGGGAGCATGGCGGGAGGTGGAGCGAGCAGTACTTC. Amino acids: CASREHGGRWSEQYF.

This clone was detected only once. This chain's CDR3 is CASSLGTDTEAFF. CDR3 coding DNA: TGTGCCAGCAGTCTCGGGACAGACACTGAAGCTTTCTTT. The chain is built from TRBV2 and TRBJ1-1; 7 bases align to TRBD1. From germline, CDR1 is SNHLY and CDR2 FYNNEI. The ends lost 5 bases at V and 3 bases at J; junction bases unmatched: 3. The CDR3 is 13 amino acids.

The chain recombines TRBV4-3 with TRBJ2-2; TRBD1 matches 8 bases. This CDR3 comprises 16 residues. The junction had 7 bases not matched to a gene; V was cut back by 1 base and J by 6 bases. CDR1 is LGHNA, CDR2 YSLEER, per germline. CDR3 in amino acids: CASSQAGTGPPGELFF. The CDR3 coding sequence is TGCGCCAGCAGCCAAGCCGGGACAGGCCCCCCCGGGGAGCTGTTTTTT.

The V call is TRBV13, the J call TRBJ2-2; 7 bases match TRBD1. CDR1 and CDR2 (germline): PRHDT, FYEKMQ (reference sequence). The CDR3 sequence is 14 residues long. J was trimmed by 6 bases and V by 8 bases; bases with no gene match: 9. The CDR3 region is CASRKQGQAGELFF. CDR3 in DNA: TGTGCCAGCCGAAAACAGGGGCAGGCCGGGGAGCTGTTTTTT.

This rearrangement joins TRBV7-2 to TRBJ2-1, with TRBD2 matching 11 bases. Trimming cost V 4 bases and J 15 bases; bases outside gene matches: 5. The V gene's germline CDR1 is SGHTA and CDR2 FQGNSA. The CDR3 spans 12 residues. CDR3 region: CASSSLAGGPFF. In DNA, the CDR3 is TGTGCCAGCAGCTCATTAGCGGGAGGGCCGTTCTTC.

This clone was seen only a few times. This sequence joins TRBV6-6 and TRBJ1-4; D gene ambiguous. Trimming removed 2 bases from V and 1 base from J, with 8 bases in between. CDR1 and CDR2 from the germline V gene are MNHNY and SVGAGI (reference sequence). This CDR3 contains 15 residues. The CDR3 loop reads CASSYGGLTNEKLFF. The CDR3 DNA is TGTGCCAGCAGTTACGGAGGGTTAACTAATGAAAAACTGTTTTTT.

The rearrangement joins TRBV6-6 to TRBJ1-6, with 8 nucleotides matching TRBD1. The CDR3 extends over 14 amino acids. After removal of 8 bases from V and 5 bases from J, the junction contained 5 bases not matched to a gene. The germline gives CDR1 MNHNY, CDR2 SVGAGI (reference sequence). The DNA for the CDR3 is TGTGCCAGCGGGACAGGAAGGCATAATTCACCCCTCCACTTT. Protein sequence: CASGTGRHNSPLHF.

The rearrangement joins TRBV10-3 to TRBJ1-3; 10 bases fit TRBD1. Germline lookup yields CDR1 ENHRY and CDR2 SYGVKD. This CDR3 region has 14 residues. The junction had 1 base not matched to a gene; V was cut back by 6 bases and J by 2 bases. CDR3 coding DNA: TGTGCCATCAGGACAGGGGGCACTGGAAACACCATATATTTT. Its translation is CAIRTGGTGNTIYF.